These 11 T cell receptor beta chains came from one sample sequenced in a study of glioma-infiltrating T cells. Using RNA template, CDR3s of TCR alpha and beta were amplified with iRepertoire arm-PCR. TCRdb re-analysed the multiplex PCR reads in MiXCR, keeping a single row per CDR3 protein. The repertoire holds under 200,000 distinct CDR3 sequences, with around 42% as singletons. Sequences were obtained from glioma tissue, nonneoplastic brain tissue, or PBMCs (not recorded which). The receptors shown here come from a human donor with low-grade glioma or glioblastoma, undergoing nonglioma brain surgery, or in good health (not recorded which).

The table lists this clonotype with many counts. This chain connects TRBV6-2 or TRBV6-3 to TRBJ2-3; TRBD2 is a possible D gene (5 bases). This CDR3 has 14 amino acids. Between the trimmed V and J ends, which lost 3 bases and 2 bases, there was a span of 9 bases. CDR1 and CDR2 from the germline V gene are MNHEY and SVGEGT. CDR3 loop: CASSYGGLTDTQYF. Written as DNA, the CDR3 is TGTGCCAGCAGTTATGGTGGACTCACAGATACGCAGTATTTT.

In regard to this clonotype: It may be a read error: a sequence one base away is much more abundant. The gene calls are TRBV4-2 and TRBJ2-3, with D possibly matching TRBD1 (6 bases). Germline V gives CDR1 LGHNA, CDR2 YNFKEQ. The CDR3 contains 15 residues. In DNA, the CDR3 is TGTGCCAGCAGCCAAGATGGACAGACCAGGGATACGAAGTATTTT. Protein: CASSQDGQTRDTKYF.

The table lists this clonotype with many counts. This rearrangement joins TRBV27 to TRBJ1-1; 9 bases are shared with TRBD1. Trimming at V came to 4 bases and at J to 5 bases, leaving 5 bases not matched to a gene. The length of the CDR3 is 14 residues. Germline values: CDR1 MNHEY, CDR2 SMNVEV (reference sequence). CDR3 sequence (DNA): TGTGCCAGCAGTTCCCTGACAGGGGGAACTGAAGCTTTCTTT. Translation gives CASSSLTGGTEAFF.

Many counts were recorded for this clonotype. The chain couples TRBV20-1 to TRBJ2-1; D is unclear. Between the trimmed V and J ends, which lost 4 bases and 6 bases, there was a span of 19 bases. The CDR3 is 15 amino acids. Per germline, CDR1 DFQATT and CDR2 SNEGSKA (reference sequence). The CDR3 is CSATGRRPPRNEQFF. CDR3 DNA: TGCAGTGCTACCGGTAGGCGGCCCCCTCGCAATGAGCAGTTCTTC.

This clonotype was seen repeatedly, ten times or more. The chain links TRBV14 to TRBJ1-1, with D possibly matching TRBD1 (6 bases). Trimming left V 2 bases short and J 3 bases short, with 10 bases between. CDR1 and CDR2 from the germline V gene are SGHDN and FVKESK. The CDR3 loop spans 14 amino acids. This CDR3 reads CASSQSQGHTEAFF. CDR3 DNA sequence: TGTGCCAGCAGCCAAAGTCAGGGGCACACTGAAGCTTTCTTT.

This clonotype has more than one count but fewer than ten. V and J are TRBV5-1 and TRBJ2-7; 7 nucleotides match TRBD1. V gave up 0 bases and J gave up 3 bases; unmatched junction bases: 6. There are 15 residues in the CDR3. Germline CDR1 and CDR2: SGHRS and YFSETQ. Here the CDR3 DNA reads TGCGCCAGCAGCTTGGACGGGGACAGCTTCTACGAGCAGTACTTC. It encodes CASSLDGDSFYEQYF. The full variable domain, its missing parts supplied by reference TRBV5-1 and TRBJ2-7, is KAGVTQTPRYLIKTRGQQVTLSCSPISGHRSVSWYQQTPGQGLQFLFEYFSETQRNKGNFPGRFSGRQFSNSRSEMNVSTLELGDSALYLCASSLDGDSFYEQYFGPGTRLTVT.

In its sample, this clonotype was seen many times. This sequence joins TRBV20-1 and TRBJ1-2; D is unclear. Germline V CDR1 and CDR2: DFQATT, SNEGSKA (reference sequence). Between the trimmed V and J ends, which lost 0 bases and 4 bases, there was a span of 9 bases. The CDR3 has 13 amino acids. Written as DNA, the CDR3 is TGCAGTGCTAGAGATCCGGGAGGCTATGGCTACACCTTC. This encodes CSARDPGGYGYTF.

This clonotype has a handful of counts. The genes are TRBV2 and TRBJ2-1; no clear D. Trimming took 6 bases from V and 0 from J, leaving 12 bases between them. This CDR3 region has 15 residues. Germline CDR1 SNHLY, CDR2 FYNNEI. This CDR3 is CASRTSLSSYNEQFF. CDR3 nucleotide sequence: TGTGCCAGCAGGACCTCATTGAGCTCCTACAATGAGCAGTTCTTC.

This chain links TRBV5-1 with TRBJ2-1, with 7 bases matching TRBD2. Germline loops: CDR1 SGHRS, CDR2 YFSETQ. With 0 bases clipped from V and 5 bases from J, the junction kept 5 bases outside the gene matches. This CDR3 comprises 15 residues. The CDR3 nucleotides read TGCGCCAGCAGCTTGGCACTAGCGTCTAACAATGAGCAGTTCTTC. Translation: CASSLALASNNEQFF.

About this clonotype itself: This CDR3 is missing its conserved last phenylalanine or tryptophan, likely due to a read error. The chain couples TRBV27 to TRBJ2-7, with 7 bases aligning to TRBD2. Germline V gene sequence: CDR1 MNHEY, CDR2 SMNVEV (reference sequence). This CDR3 has 15 amino acids. V was pared by 3 bases and J by 6 bases, with 11 bases of the junction left unmatched. In nucleotides, the CDR3 is TGTGCCAGCAGTTTGGGGGGACTACTGTCCCGCGAGCAGTACCAC. Protein sequence: CASSLGGLLSREQYH.

This clonotype has a count of ten or more. The chain links TRBV20-1 to TRBJ2-3; 11 nucleotides line up with TRBD2. This CDR3 has 13 residues. The junction had 5 bases not matched to a gene; V was cut back by 6 bases and J by 6 bases. CDR1 and CDR2 (germline): DFQATT, SNEGSKA (reference sequence). CDR3 in amino acids: CSATGLAEDTQYF. The CDR3 region has the DNA TGCAGTGCAACGGGACTAGCGGAGGATACGCAGTATTTT.